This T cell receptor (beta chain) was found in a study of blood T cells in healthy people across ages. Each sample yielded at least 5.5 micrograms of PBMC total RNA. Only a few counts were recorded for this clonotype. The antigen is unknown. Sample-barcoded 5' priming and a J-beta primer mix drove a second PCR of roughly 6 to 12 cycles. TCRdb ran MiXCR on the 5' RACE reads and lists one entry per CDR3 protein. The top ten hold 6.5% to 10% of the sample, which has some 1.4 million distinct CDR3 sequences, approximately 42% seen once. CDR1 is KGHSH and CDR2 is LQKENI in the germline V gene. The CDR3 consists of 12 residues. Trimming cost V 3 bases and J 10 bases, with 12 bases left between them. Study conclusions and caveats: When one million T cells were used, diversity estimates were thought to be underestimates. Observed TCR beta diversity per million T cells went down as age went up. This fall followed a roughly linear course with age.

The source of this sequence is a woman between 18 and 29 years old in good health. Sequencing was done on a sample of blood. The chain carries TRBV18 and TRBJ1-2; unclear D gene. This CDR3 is CASSPETTTYTF. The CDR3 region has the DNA TGTGCCAGCTCACCCGAGACAACAACCTACACCTTC.